These 21 T cell receptor beta chains share one sample of origin, sequenced in a study of blood T cell repertoires in COVID-19. Method: immunoSEQ multiplex PCR; TCRdb's copy keeps in-frame clones and lacks some. The sample lists over 350,000 clones, around nine tenths seen once, with over 0.9% in the top ten. Sequenced: PBMCs or T cells enriched from blood (not recorded which). These receptor sequences come from a woman aged 25 to 39 with acute COVID-19.

V is TRBV18 and J is TRBJ1-1, with D maybe TRBD1 (5 bases). In germline, CDR1 is KGHSH, CDR2 LQKENI. V was pared by 1 base and J by 2 bases, with 8 bases between. The CDR3 covers 14 residues. The CDR3 bases are TGTGCCAGCTCACCACGGACAATCAACACTGAAGCTTTCTTT. This gives the protein CASSPRTINTEAFF.

This rearrangement joins TRBV6-5 to TRBJ2-2; 12 positions match TRBD1. There are 15 residues in the CDR3. J gave up 4 bases and V 6 bases, and 3 bases lay outside the gene matches. The germline CDR1 and CDR2 sequences are MNHEY and SVGAGI. As DNA, the CDR3 is TGTGCCAGCAGCCCGGGACAGGGGGCCACCGGGGAGCTGTTTTTT. Translated: CASSPGQGATGELFF.

For the CDR3, the DNA is TGTGCCAGCAGTCCCGGATGGAGCGGGGGTTACAATGAGCAGTTCTTC. It is translated as CASSPGWSGGYNEQFF. The genes are TRBV28 and TRBJ2-1; 8 bases line up with TRBD2. With V trimmed by 5 bases and J by 4 bases, 10 bases remained unmatched. Germline loops: CDR1 MDHEN, CDR2 SYDVKM. CDR3 size: 16 residues.

The chain carries TRBV7-3 and TRBJ1-1; perhaps TRBD1 as D (6 bases). Between the trimmed V and J ends, which lost 0 bases and 5 bases, there was a span of 13 bases. This CDR3 region has 15 residues. Germline V gene lookup returns CDR1 SGHTA and CDR2 FQGTGA. CDR3 in DNA: TGTGCCAGCAGCTTAACTGTAGGGGGATGGACTGAAGCTTTCTTT. It is translated as CASSLTVGGWTEAFF.

The chain is built from TRBV27 and TRBJ1-1; 9 nucleotides line up with TRBD1. Unmatched junction bases numbered 8, after V lost 5 bases and J lost 4 bases. Per germline, CDR1 MNHEY and CDR2 SMNVEV (reference sequence). The CDR3 spans 15 residues. CDR3 amino acids: CASSADRGFGTEAFF. The DNA of the CDR3 is TGTGCCAGCAGTGCGGACAGGGGATTTGGCACTGAAGCTTTCTTT.

This clone was counted a single time. The chain is built from TRBV30 and TRBJ1-5; D perhaps matches TRBD1 (6 bases). The CDR3 has 16 amino acids. V was shortened by 3 bases and J by 4 bases, with 19 bases between the two germline ends. The germline V gene has CDR1 GTSNPN and CDR2 SVGIG (reference sequence). CDR3 in DNA: TGTGCCTGGAGAAAACCACAGGGCCGAGAGAATCAGCCCCAGCATTTT. This encodes CAWRKPQGRENQPQHF.

J is TRBJ2-7 and V is TRBV27; maybe TRBD1 (7 bases). The CDR3 is made up of 13 amino acids. Germline CDR1 and CDR2: MNHEY and SMNVEV (reference sequence). The germline V and J ends were trimmed by 2 bases and 11 bases, with 16 bases remaining between them. CDR3 sequence: CASSLSRGEVEYF. The CDR3 DNA reads TGTGCCAGCAGTTTAAGCAGGGGGGAAGTCGAGTACTTC.

For the CDR3, the DNA is TGTGCCAGCAGCTCTCGTAGCGGGGGGGAAGAGACCCAGTACTTC. Amino acids: CASSSRSGGEETQYF. V is TRBV13 and J is TRBJ2-5, with TRBD2 matching 11 bases. The junction had 4 bases not matched to a gene; V was cut back by 4 bases and J by 3 bases. CDR3 size: 15 residues. Germline assignment: CDR1 PRHDT and CDR2 FYEKMQ (reference sequence). Filled out from reference TRBV13 and TRBJ2-5, the complete variable domain reads AAGVIQSPRHLIKEKRETATLKCYPIPRHDTVYWYQQGPGQDPQFLISFYEKMQSDKGSIPDRFSAQQFSDYHSELNMSSLELGDSALYFCASSSRSGGEETQYFGPGTRLLVL.

The J gene is TRBJ2-1, the V gene TRBV12-3 or TRBV12-4; D gene ambiguous. CDR3 size: 13 residues. V dropped 4 bases and J dropped 4 bases, with 8 bases sitting between them. The CDR3 DNA follows: TGTGCCAGCAGTTCCGCCGGGTACAATGAGCAGTTCTTC. This codes for CASSSAGYNEQFF.

The gene calls are TRBV12-5 and TRBJ1-3; no firm D call. V was cut by 3 bases and J by 4 bases, with 10 bases left in between. CDR3 size: 14 residues. Germline V gene lookup returns CDR1 LGHNT and CDR2 FRNRAP. CDR3 protein: CASGFGLRGNTIYF. The CDR3 DNA follows: TGTGCTAGTGGTTTTGGACTTCGGGGAAACACCATATATTTT.

The V call is TRBV15, the J call TRBJ1-5, with D perhaps TRBD1 (5 bases). The germline V gene has CDR1 LNHNV and CDR2 YYDKDF (reference sequence). The CDR3 spans 16 residues. Trimming took off 6 bases at V and 4 bases at J, with 19 bases between the two ends. The CDR3 loop is CATREPGNLGNQPQHF. CDR3 nucleotide sequence: TGTGCCACCAGAGAACCAGGGAACCTTGGGAATCAGCCCCAGCATTTT.

The chain employs TRBV27 and TRBJ1-4; D unclear. This CDR3 has 14 amino acids. Trimming left V 4 bases short and J 2 bases short, with 8 bases between. CDR1 is MNHEY, CDR2 SMNVEV, per germline (reference sequence). The CDR3 coding sequence is TGTGCCAGCAGTTCCAGGTCCACTAATGAAAAACTGTTTTTT. This encodes CASSSRSTNEKLFF.

The chain recombines TRBV9 with TRBJ1-6; 8 nucleotides match TRBD1. Germline trimming cut 4 bases from V and 2 bases from J; bases unmatched to any gene: 8. CDR1 and CDR2 from the germline V gene are SGDLS and YYNGEE. The CDR3 contains 17 residues. Written as DNA, the CDR3 is TGTGCCAGCAGCCCGGGACAGGCCATTACCTATAATTCACCCCTCCACTTT. It yields the protein CASSPGQAITYNSPLHF.

J is TRBJ1-3 and V is TRBV21-1; TRBD1 reflects the table's D call only, with no check against the DNA. TRBV21-1 is deemed a pseudogene. The CDR3 has 19 residues. DNA for the CDR3: TGTGCCAGCAGAGGGGGGGGACAGGGGACCTGTTACTCTGGAAACACCATATATTTT. It encodes CASRGGGQGTCYSGNTIYF.

V usage is TRBV7-9 and J usage is TRBJ1-1; no clear D gene. The CDR3 loop spans 15 amino acids. Germline CDR1 is SEHNR and CDR2 is FQNEAQ (reference sequence). V was clipped by 2 bases and J by 0 bases, with 10 bases between them. DNA of the CDR3: TGTGCCAGCAGCTTAAAGAAAGCCATGAACACTGAAGCTTTCTTT. It yields the protein CASSLKKAMNTEAFF.

The chain joins TRBV4-2 to TRBJ2-3, with 9 bases aligning to TRBD2. This CDR3 contains 17 residues. V was pared by 1 base and J by 4 bases, with 9 bases of the junction left unmatched. Germline CDR1 is LGHNA and CDR2 is YNFKEQ. CDR3 residues: CASSQGPGGGVPDTQYF. The CDR3 DNA reads as TGTGCCAGCAGCCAAGGGCCCGGCGGGGGGGTTCCAGATACGCAGTATTTT.

This clone was observed a single time. This sequence joins TRBV7-8 and TRBJ2-3, with a possible D match to TRBD1 (6 bases). The CDR3 contains 17 residues. Germline CDR1 reads SGHVS; CDR2 reads FQNEAQ. Deletions cut 5 bases from V and 2 bases from J, with 20 bases between. Here the CDR3 reads CASSITTGLLTTDTQYF. CDR3 in DNA: TGTGCCAGCAGCATTACCACAGGGCTCTTAACCACAGATACGCAGTATTTT.

This chain links TRBV2 with TRBJ2-1, with D possibly being TRBD1 (6 bases). The CDR3 loop spans 17 amino acids. Germline CDR1 SNHLY, CDR2 FYNNEI. V lost 7 bases and J 5 bases, leaving 24 bases between the germline ends. CDR3 sequence (DNA): TGTGCCAGCAATCAGGGGCTTGAAATCTGGCCCCACAATGAGCAGTTCTTC. The encoded protein is CASNQGLEIWPHNEQFF. The complete variable domain, with remaining parts taken from reference TRBV2 and TRBJ2-1, reads EPEVTQTPSHQVTQMGQEVILRCVPISNHLYFYWYRQILGQKVEFLVSFYNNEISEKSEIFDDQFSVERPDGSNFTLKIRSTKLEDSAMYFCASNQGLEIWPHNEQFFGPGTRLTVL.

The gene calls are TRBV6-1 and TRBJ2-4, with 7 nucleotides matching TRBD1. The CDR3 loop spans 16 amino acids. After removal of 3 bases from V and 0 bases from J, the junction contained 5 bases not matched to a gene. Germline loops: CDR1 MNHNS, CDR2 SASEGT. This CDR3 is CASSDPGGLAKNIQYF. The CDR3, as DNA: TGTGCCAGCAGTGACCCAGGGGGTCTAGCCAAAAACATTCAGTACTTC.

The chain recombines TRBV18 with TRBJ2-1; D uncertain. V dropped 6 bases and J dropped 0 bases, with 9 bases sitting between them. This CDR3 has 14 amino acids. Germline-derived CDR1 and CDR2 are KGHSH and LQKENI. The CDR3: CASSAQSSYNEQFF. In nucleotides, the CDR3 is TGTGCCAGCTCCGCACAGAGCTCCTACAATGAGCAGTTCTTC.

As concerns this clone: The same CDR3 can be traced to other DNA sequences in this sample. J is TRBJ1-5 and V is TRBV6-5; perhaps TRBD1 as D (5 bases). The CDR3 runs 15 residues. Germline lookup yields CDR1 MNHEY and CDR2 SVGAGI. The germline V and J ends were trimmed by 5 bases and 0 bases, with 11 bases remaining between them. The CDR3 reads CASSPGRYSNQPQHF. CDR3 bases: TGTGCCAGCAGTCCAGGGCGTTATAGCAATCAGCCCCAGCATTTT.